This T cell receptor beta chain emerged from a study of blood T cell repertoires in COVID-19. Sequenced by immunoSEQ multiplex PCR; TCRdb stores in-frame clones only, minus some. The sample carries fewer than 90,000 clones, roughly 86% recorded once. The sequence was collected from a man aged 65 to 79 with acute or convalescent COVID-19. Sequencing input: peripheral blood.

The DNA for the CDR3 is TGTGCCAGCAGGACGGGACAGAACACCGGGGAGCTGTTTTTT. Amino acid sequence: CASRTGQNTGELFF. J is TRBJ2-2 and V is TRBV28; a possible D gene is TRBD1 (6 bases). The V gene's germline CDR1 is MDHEN and CDR2 SYDVKM. The ends were cut back, 6 bases at V and 1 base at J, with 9 bases in the middle. The CDR3 is 14 amino acids.